Here is one TCR beta chain with its context. This clonotype was counted at least ten times. Its antigen remains undetermined. Within one base of it there is no much larger clone, and no base qualities were kept. This sample is part of a study of neurological immune-mediated disorders (dated 2019 in TCRdb). About the full investigation: Peripheral blood TCR-beta repertoires from patients with HTLV-I-associated myelopathy (HAM/TSP), patients with multiple sclerosis, and healthy controls were compared in the study using UMI-based sequencing. Longitudinal samples, technical triplicates and paired sorted CD4+ and CD8+ T-cell subsets, alongside PBMC samples, were included among the approximately 99 TCR-beta libraries. The cohort comprised 68 subjects: around 15 HAM/TSP patients, 35 or so multiple sclerosis patients and 20 or so healthy controls. Overall results and qualifications from the work: No identical CDR3 amino acid sequences were found to be shared among expanded clones across subjects, suggesting that TCR-beta repertoires were private in all groups. The highest TCR clonal expansion was observed in HAM/TSP patients, whereas the lowest was observed in MS patients, even when compared with healthy controls.

Spanning cysteine to phenylalanine, the CDR3 consists of 13 amino acids. The only DNA kept is the CDR3, 39 bases in frame from the first base. The germline V gene (reference sequence) yields SSHAT for CDR1 and FNYEAQ for CDR2. V and J are truncated by 5 bases and 5 bases respectively, leaving an intervening sequence of 12 bases. For the unsorted PBMC libraries, 2 million PBMCs were stored in RNAlater at -80 degrees C until RNA extraction and were used to generate the libraries. PBMCs were separated from peripheral blood using Ficoll-Hypaque density gradient centrifugation and then cryopreserved in liquid nitrogen. cDNA was synthesized by template-switch 5'RACE using a primer with a 10-nucleotide random unique molecular identifier that tagged each TCR transcript. Each sequencing run produced over 200 million TCR-beta sequences covering 15-18 subjects. The RNeasy kit was used for extraction of total RNA. The KAPA Real-time Library Amplification kit was used to amplify TCR-beta VDJ regions with primers targeting the TCR constant region and the 5'RACE anchor. Sample indexes and Illumina adaptors were added in a first PCR, and a second PCR then increased library yield. The roughly 650 bp TCR product was size-selected on a 2% E-gel SizeSelection system after Ampure bead purification. Library quality was checked on a Bioanalyzer, concentration was measured with Qubit, and libraries were quantified with the Kapa Library Quantification kit before pooling. Libraries were sequenced paired-end 2 x 150 bp on an Illumina HiSeq 2500. To increase sequence diversity, roughly 24-32% phiX was spiked into each library pool. The authors processed their data as follows. Quality-filtered reads were processed with the UMI-based MiGEC pipeline, which removed over 75% of raw TCR sequences during error correction. IMGT germline references were used for alignment of VDJ genes, and clonotypes were defined by a unique CDR3 amino acid sequence together with V-J genes. Clonal expansion, Shannon diversity, and CDR3 relatedness (CalcPairwiseDistances, ClusterSamples) were evaluated with VDJtools, and phylogenetic trees were built with CLCbio workbench. Expanded clones were defined as having at least 8 unique UMIs, based on coefficient-of-variation modelling across technical triplicates. Clones were called with MiXCR by TCRdb after fastp trimmed the public reads at Q25, and only in-frame beta chains were retained. Each entry merges the rows of one CDR3 protein and shows their most common DNA and genes. These V and J calls derive from TCRdb rather than the authors' analysis. The table for this sample lists tens of thousands of distinct CDR3 sequences; 10% of them were counted only once. Over 4% of the sample is in the top ten clones.

The sequence is built from TRBV7-7 and TRBJ2-5, with the D call perhaps TRBD1 or TRBD2, each one matching 6 bases. The receptor was isolated from a man between 65 and 80 years old with HTLV-1-associated myelopathy (HAM/TSP). The source material was PBMCs. CDR3 region: CASSPTRGETQYF. Read as DNA, the sequence is TGTGCCAGCAGCCCGACTAGGGGGGAGACCCAGTACTTC.